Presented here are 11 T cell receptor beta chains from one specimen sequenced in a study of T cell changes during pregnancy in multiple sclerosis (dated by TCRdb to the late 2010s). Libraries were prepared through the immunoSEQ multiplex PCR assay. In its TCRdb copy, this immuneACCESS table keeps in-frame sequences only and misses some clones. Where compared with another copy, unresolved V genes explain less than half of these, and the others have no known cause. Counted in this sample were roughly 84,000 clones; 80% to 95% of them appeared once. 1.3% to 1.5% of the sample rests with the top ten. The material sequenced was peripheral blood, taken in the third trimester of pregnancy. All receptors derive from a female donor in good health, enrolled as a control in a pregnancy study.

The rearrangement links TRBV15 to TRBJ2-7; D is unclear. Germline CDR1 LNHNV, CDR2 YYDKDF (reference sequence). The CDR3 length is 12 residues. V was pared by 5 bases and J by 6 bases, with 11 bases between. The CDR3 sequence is CATSPMTGEQYF. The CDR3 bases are TGTGCCACCAGCCCTATGACTGGCGAGCAGTACTTC.

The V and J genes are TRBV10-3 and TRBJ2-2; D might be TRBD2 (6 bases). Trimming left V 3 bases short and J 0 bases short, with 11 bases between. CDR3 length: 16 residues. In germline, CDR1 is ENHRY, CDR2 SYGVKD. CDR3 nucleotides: TGTGCCATCAGTGACCTCGGGACTGCGAACACCGGGGAGCTGTTTTTT. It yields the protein CAISDLGTANTGELFF.

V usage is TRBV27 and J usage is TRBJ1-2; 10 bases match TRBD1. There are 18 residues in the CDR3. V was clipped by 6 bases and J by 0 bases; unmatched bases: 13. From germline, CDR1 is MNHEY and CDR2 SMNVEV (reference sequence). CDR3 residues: CASSEAGTGALSNYGYTF. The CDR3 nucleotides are TGTGCCAGCAGCGAAGCCGGGACAGGGGCCCTCTCTAACTATGGCTACACCTTC.

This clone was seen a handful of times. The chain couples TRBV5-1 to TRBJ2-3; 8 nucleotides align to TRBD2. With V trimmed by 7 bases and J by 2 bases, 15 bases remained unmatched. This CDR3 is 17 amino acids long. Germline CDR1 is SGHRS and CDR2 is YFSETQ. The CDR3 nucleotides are TGCGCCAGCCACCGGCCAGAGAGCGGGAGAGACACAGATACGCAGTATTTT. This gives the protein CASHRPESGRDTDTQYF.

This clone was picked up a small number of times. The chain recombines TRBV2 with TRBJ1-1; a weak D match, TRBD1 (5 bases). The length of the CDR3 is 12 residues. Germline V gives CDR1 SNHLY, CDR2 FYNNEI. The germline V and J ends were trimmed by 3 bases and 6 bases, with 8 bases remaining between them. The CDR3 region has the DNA TGTGCCAGCAGTGACAGGGCCCCTGAAGCTTTCTTT. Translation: CASSDRAPEAFF. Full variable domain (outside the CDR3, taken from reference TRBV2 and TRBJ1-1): EPEVTQTPSHQVTQMGQEVILRCVPISNHLYFYWYRQILGQKVEFLVSFYNNEISEKSEIFDDQFSVERPDGSNFTLKIRSTKLEDSAMYFCASSDRAPEAFFGQGTRLTVV.

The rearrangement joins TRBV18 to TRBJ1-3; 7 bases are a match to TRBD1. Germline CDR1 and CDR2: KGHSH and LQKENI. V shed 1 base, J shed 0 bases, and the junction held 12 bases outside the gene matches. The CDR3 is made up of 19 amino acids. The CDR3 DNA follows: TGTGCCAGCTCACCACTCCGGTTAGGACAGGCGAGCTCTGGAAACACCATATATTTT. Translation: CASSPLRLGQASSGNTIYF. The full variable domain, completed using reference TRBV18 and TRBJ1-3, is NAGVMQNPRHLVRRRGQEARLRCSPMKGHSHVYWYRQLPEEGLKFMVYLQKENIIDESGMPKERFSAEFPKEGPSILRIQQVVRGDSAAYFCASSPLRLGQASSGNTIYFGEGSWLTVV.

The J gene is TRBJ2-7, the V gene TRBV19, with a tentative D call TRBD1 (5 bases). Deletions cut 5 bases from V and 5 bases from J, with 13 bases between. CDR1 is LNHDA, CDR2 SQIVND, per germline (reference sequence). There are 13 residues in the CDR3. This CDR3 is CASSGAKINEQYF. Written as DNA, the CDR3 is TGTGCCAGTAGTGGGGCGAAAATCAACGAGCAGTACTTC.

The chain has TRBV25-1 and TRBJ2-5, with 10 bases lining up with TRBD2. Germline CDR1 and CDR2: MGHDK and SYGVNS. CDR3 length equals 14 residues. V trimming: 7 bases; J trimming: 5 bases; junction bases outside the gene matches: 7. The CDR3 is CASTLAGVKETQYF. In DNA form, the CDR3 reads TGTGCCAGCACCCTAGCGGGAGTTAAGGAGACCCAGTACTTC.

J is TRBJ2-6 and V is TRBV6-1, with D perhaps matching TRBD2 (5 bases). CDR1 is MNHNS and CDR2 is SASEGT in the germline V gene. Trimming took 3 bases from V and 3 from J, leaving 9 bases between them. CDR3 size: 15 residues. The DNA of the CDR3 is TGTGCCAGCAGTGATGAGGGAAGTGGGGCCAACGTCCTGACTTTC. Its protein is CASSDEGSGANVLTF.

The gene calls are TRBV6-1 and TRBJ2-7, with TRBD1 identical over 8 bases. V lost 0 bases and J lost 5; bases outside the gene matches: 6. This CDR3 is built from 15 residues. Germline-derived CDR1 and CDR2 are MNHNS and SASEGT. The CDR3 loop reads CASSEARQGADEQYF. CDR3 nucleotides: TGTGCCAGCAGTGAAGCGCGGCAGGGGGCGGACGAGCAGTACTTC.

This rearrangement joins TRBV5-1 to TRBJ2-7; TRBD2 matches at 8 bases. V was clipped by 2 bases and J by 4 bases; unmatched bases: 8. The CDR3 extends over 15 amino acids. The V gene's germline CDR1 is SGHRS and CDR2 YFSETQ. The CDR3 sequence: CASSFSTAGGYEQYF. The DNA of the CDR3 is TGCGCCAGCAGCTTTAGCACCGCGGGGGGTTACGAGCAGTACTTC.